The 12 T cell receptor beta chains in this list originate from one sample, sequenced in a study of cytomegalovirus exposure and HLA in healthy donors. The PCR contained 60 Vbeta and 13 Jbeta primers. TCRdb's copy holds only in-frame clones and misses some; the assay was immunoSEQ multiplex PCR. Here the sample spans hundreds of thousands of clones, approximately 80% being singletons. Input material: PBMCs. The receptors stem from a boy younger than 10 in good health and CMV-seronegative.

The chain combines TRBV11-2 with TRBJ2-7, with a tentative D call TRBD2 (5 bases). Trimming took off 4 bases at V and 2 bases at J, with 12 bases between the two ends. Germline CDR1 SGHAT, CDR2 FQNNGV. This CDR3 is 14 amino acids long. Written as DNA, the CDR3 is TGTGCCAGCAGCTCCGGACTCGTACCCTACGAGCAGTACTTC. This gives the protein CASSSGLVPYEQYF. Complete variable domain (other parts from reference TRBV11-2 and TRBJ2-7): EAGVAQSPRYKIIEKRQSVAFWCNPISGHATLYWYQQILGQGPKLLIQFQNNGVVDDSQLPKDRFSAERLKGVDSTLKIQPAKLEDSAVYLCASSSGLVPYEQYFGPGTRLTVT.

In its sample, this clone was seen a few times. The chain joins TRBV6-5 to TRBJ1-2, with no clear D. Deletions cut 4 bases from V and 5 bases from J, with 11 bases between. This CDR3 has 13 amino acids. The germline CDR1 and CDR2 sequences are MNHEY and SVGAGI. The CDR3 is CASSLGRPYGYTF. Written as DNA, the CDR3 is TGTGCCAGCAGTTTGGGCAGGCCGTATGGCTACACCTTC.

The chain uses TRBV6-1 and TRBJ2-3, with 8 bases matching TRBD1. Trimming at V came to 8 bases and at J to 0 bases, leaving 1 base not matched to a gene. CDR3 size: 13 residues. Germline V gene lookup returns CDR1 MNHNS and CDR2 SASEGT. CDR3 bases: TGTGCCAGCGGGACAGGTAGCACAGATACGCAGTATTTT. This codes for CASGTGSTDTQYF.

CDR3 amino acids: CATSRDGPWGSGSGETGELFF. For the CDR3, the DNA is TGTGCCACCAGCAGAGATGGCCCCTGGGGTAGCGGGAGCGGGGAAACCGGGGAGCTGTTTTTT. This chain connects TRBV15 to TRBJ2-2, with TRBD2 identical over 9 bases. The length of the CDR3 is 21 residues. V lost 0 bases, J lost 5 bases, and 19 bases stayed unmatched. CDR1 is LNHNV, CDR2 YYDKDF, per germline (reference sequence).

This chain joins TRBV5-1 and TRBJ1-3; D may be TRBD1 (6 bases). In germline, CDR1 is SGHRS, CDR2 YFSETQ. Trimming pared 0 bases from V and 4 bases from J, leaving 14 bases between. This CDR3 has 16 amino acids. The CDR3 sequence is CASSLEGQLFGNTIYF. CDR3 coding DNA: TGCGCCAGCAGCTTGGAAGGACAGTTGTTCGGAAACACCATATATTTT.

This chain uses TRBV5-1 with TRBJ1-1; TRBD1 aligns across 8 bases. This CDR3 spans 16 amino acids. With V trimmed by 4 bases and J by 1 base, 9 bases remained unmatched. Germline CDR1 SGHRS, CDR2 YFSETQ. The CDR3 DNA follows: TGCGCCAGCAGCCGATGGACAGGGCAGGGGAACACTGAAGCTTTCTTT. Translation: CASSRWTGQGNTEAFF.

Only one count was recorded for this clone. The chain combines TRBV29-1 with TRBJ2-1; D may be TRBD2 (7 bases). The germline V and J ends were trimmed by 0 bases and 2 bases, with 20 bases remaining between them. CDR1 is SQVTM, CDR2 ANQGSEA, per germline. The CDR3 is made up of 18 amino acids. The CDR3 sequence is CSVEEQGWERGTYNEQFF. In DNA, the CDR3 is TGCAGCGTTGAAGAACAGGGATGGGAGCGGGGCACCTACAATGAGCAGTTCTTC.

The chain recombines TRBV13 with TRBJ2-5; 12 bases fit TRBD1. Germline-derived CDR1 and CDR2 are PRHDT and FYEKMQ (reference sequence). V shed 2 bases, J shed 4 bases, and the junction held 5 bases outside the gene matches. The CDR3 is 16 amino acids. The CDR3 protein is CASSLRDRGRGETQYF. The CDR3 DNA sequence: TGTGCCAGCAGCTTACGGGACAGGGGGCGCGGAGAGACCCAGTACTTC.

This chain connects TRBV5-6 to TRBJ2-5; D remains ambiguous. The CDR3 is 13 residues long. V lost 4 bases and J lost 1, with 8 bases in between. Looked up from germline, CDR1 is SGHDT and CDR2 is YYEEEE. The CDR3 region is CASSRLAQETQYF. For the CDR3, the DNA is TGTGCCAGCAGCCGACTGGCCCAAGAGACCCAGTACTTC. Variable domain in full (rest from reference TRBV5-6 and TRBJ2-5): DAGVTQSPTHLIKTRGQQVTLRCSPKSGHDTVSWYQQALGQGPQFIFQYYEEEERQRGNFPDRFSGHQFPNYSSELNVNALLLGDSALYLCASSRLAQETQYFGPGTRLLVL.

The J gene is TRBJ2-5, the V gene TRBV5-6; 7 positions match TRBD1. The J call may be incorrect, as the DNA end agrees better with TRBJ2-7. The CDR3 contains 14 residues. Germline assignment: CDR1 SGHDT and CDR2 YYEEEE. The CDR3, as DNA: TGTGCCAGCAGCCTAGGGGACAGCGTCTACGAGCAGTACTTC. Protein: CASSLGDSVYEQYF.

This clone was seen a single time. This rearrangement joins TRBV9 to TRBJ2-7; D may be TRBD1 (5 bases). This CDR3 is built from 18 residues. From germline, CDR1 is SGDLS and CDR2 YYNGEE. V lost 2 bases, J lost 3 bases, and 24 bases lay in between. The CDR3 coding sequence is TGTGCCAGCAGCGTGGACACCATCCTCGGACGCAAATACTACGAGCAGTACTTC. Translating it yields CASSVDTILGRKYYEQYF.

CDR3 residues: CASTKAGVRNEQFF. CDR3 DNA sequence: TGTGCCAGCACCAAAGCGGGAGTTCGGAATGAGCAGTTCTTC. This chain connects TRBV25-1 to TRBJ2-1, with 8 bases that match TRBD2. CDR3 size: 14 residues. Trimming removed 7 bases from V and 7 bases from J; junction bases left unmatched: 9. CDR1 is MGHDK and CDR2 is SYGVNS in the germline V gene.